This entry lists 26 T cell receptor beta chains sequenced from one sample in a study of T-cell reconstitution after alpha-beta-depleted transplantation in children. Unique molecular identifiers were used in preparing the TCRbeta library. MiXCR was run by TCRdb on the PCR reads, yielding one entry per CDR3 protein. The sample consists of some 200,000 distinct CDR3 sequences, around 9.2% of them appearing once. This specimen was PBMCs, mostly from graft donor cells, taken 360 days after TCRalphabeta/CD19-depleted stem cell transplant. Receptors originate from a male patient aged 2-10 years who had a stem cell transplant for acute myeloid leukemia, so the T cells may come from the graft donor.

This clonotype was counted a few times. The chain links TRBV15 to TRBJ2-7; TRBD1 might be the D (6 bases). Germline V lookup: CDR1 LNHNV, CDR2 YYDKDF (reference sequence). The germline V and J ends were trimmed by 0 bases and 0 bases, with 18 bases remaining between them. The CDR3 length is 18 residues. The CDR3 DNA is TGTGCCACCAGCAGAGATCTCCTACCGACAGGATTCTCCTACGAGCAGTACTTC. Amino acids: CATSRDLLPTGFSYEQYF.

This clonotype was counted at least ten times. The chain joins TRBV29-1 to TRBJ2-5; no clear D gene. The CDR3 runs to 11 residues. In germline, CDR1 is SQVTM, CDR2 ANQGSEA. The V end was cut by 3 bases, the J end by 7 bases, with 9 bases between. CDR3 sequence: CSVESLTTQYF. DNA for the CDR3: TGCAGCGTTGAGAGTTTAACGACCCAGTACTTC.

The table lists this clonotype with a few counts. This chain uses TRBV28 with TRBJ2-2; a weak D match, TRBD1 (6 bases). CDR3 size: 14 residues. V gave up 6 bases and J gave up 7 bases, with 15 bases separating them. Germline V CDR1 and CDR2: MDHEN, SYDVKM. CDR3 in amino acids: CASSPYRAFGELFF. The DNA for the CDR3 is TGTGCCAGCAGCCCATACAGGGCCTTCGGGGAGCTGTTTTTT. The full variable domain, its missing parts supplied by reference TRBV28 and TRBJ2-2, is DVKVTQSSRYLVKRTGEKVFLECVQDMDHENMFWYRQDPGLGLRLIYFSYDVKMKEKGDIPEGYSVSREKKERFSLILESASTNQTSMYLCASSPYRAFGELFFGEGSRLTVL.

This clonotype was observed many times. The gene calls are TRBV25-1 and TRBJ2-2; no firm D call. V was clipped by 1 base and J by 4 bases, with 10 bases between them. The CDR3 is made up of 15 amino acids. Germline CDR1 MGHDK, CDR2 SYGVNS. The CDR3: CASSESSLSTGELFF. The CDR3 DNA reads as TGTGCCAGCAGTGAATCCTCCTTAAGCACCGGGGAGCTGTTTTTT.

The table lists this clonotype with many counts. The CDR3 bases are TGTGCCAGCAGTTTGAGTAGGGGTTCGAAGCAGTACGTC. It yields the protein CASSLSRGSKQYV. This chain joins TRBV27 and TRBJ2-7; D might be TRBD1 (5 bases). The germline V and J ends were trimmed by 3 bases and 8 bases, with 14 bases remaining between them. Germline values: CDR1 MNHEY, CDR2 SMNVEV (reference sequence). The CDR3 is 13 residues long.

This clonotype was observed once. The V call is TRBV7-9, the J call TRBJ2-7; TRBD2 agrees at 8 bases. Looked up from germline, CDR1 is SEHNR and CDR2 is FQNEAQ (reference sequence). CDR3 length: 15 residues. J lost 3 bases, V lost 5 bases, and 9 bases had no gene match. The CDR3 DNA reads as TGTGCCAGCAGCCCGGGACTAGGGAACTTCTACGAGCAGTACTTC. Protein sequence: CASSPGLGNFYEQYF.

CDR3: CASRGSGTPQWAFF. CDR3 coding DNA: TGTGCCAGCAGGGGCTCCGGGACGCCCCAATGGGCTTTCTTT. This chain links TRBV12-3 or TRBV12-4 with TRBJ1-1; D is perhaps TRBD1 (5 bases). The V end was cut by 6 bases, the J end by 11 bases, with 22 bases between. This CDR3 has 14 residues.

This clonotype was seen many times. The J gene is TRBJ1-1, the V gene TRBV5-1; 7 positions agree with TRBD1. This CDR3 has 16 residues. With 0 bases clipped from V and 0 bases from J, the junction kept 5 bases outside the gene matches. The germline CDR1 and CDR2 sequences are SGHRS and YFSETQ. The CDR3 DNA follows: TGCGCCAGCAGCTTGGAGGCAGGGGGAATGAACACTGAAGCTTTCTTT. It codes for CASSLEAGGMNTEAFF.

This chain links TRBV2 with TRBJ2-2; D is possibly TRBD1 or TRBD2 (5 bases each). V was shortened by 6 bases and J by 6 bases, with 14 bases between the two germline ends. Germline values: CDR1 SNHLY, CDR2 FYNNEI. This CDR3 spans 14 amino acids. The CDR3 DNA sequence: TGTGCCAGCAGGCCCGGGACCACACCCGGGGAGCTGTTTTTT. It encodes CASRPGTTPGELFF.

This clonotype was counted ten times or more. The V call is TRBV5-1, the J call TRBJ1-6; D unresolved. Germline assignment: CDR1 SGHRS and CDR2 YFSETQ. V was pared by 0 bases and J by 0 bases, with 10 bases between. The CDR3 consists of 17 residues. CDR3 coding DNA: TGCGCCAGCAGCTTGGAGGACGATTTCTCCTATAATTCACCCCTCCACTTT. It encodes CASSLEDDFSYNSPLHF.

This clonotype was counted at least ten times. The chain is built from TRBV15 and TRBJ2-1; tentative D call: TRBD2 (6 bases). The CDR3 length is 15 residues. Trimming pared 0 bases from V and 2 bases from J, leaving 8 bases between. Germline CDR1 and CDR2: LNHNV and YYDKDF (reference sequence). DNA for the CDR3: TGTGCCACCAGCAGAGATCCGGGGGCCTACAATGAGCAGTTCTTC. It codes for CATSRDPGAYNEQFF.

The chain couples TRBV29-1 to TRBJ1-1; D may be TRBD1 (5 bases). The CDR3 totals 13 residues. V dropped 7 bases and J dropped 4 bases, with 16 bases sitting between them. The germline gives CDR1 SQVTM, CDR2 ANQGSEA. DNA of the CDR3: TGCAGCGCTCGGCGGGGGTGGAGCACTGAAGCTTTCTTT. As protein: CSARRGWSTEAFF.

The rearrangement uses TRBV7-6 and TRBJ1-6; no firm D call. The CDR3 runs 14 residues. Looked up from germline, CDR1 is SGHVS and CDR2 is FNYEAQ. V lost 1 base to trimming and J lost 9 bases, with 10 bases between them. CDR3 sequence: CASSLDLGGSPLHF. CDR3 in DNA: TGTGCCAGCAGCTTAGACCTCGGCGGTTCACCCCTCCACTTT.

This clonotype showed up many times. The chain employs TRBV7-9 and TRBJ2-7; 7 nucleotides match TRBD1. Germline values: CDR1 SEHNR, CDR2 FQNEAQ (reference sequence). This CDR3 has 11 residues. Trimming at V came to 5 bases and at J to 12 bases, leaving 7 bases not matched to a gene. The CDR3 loop is CASSQGQVGYF. The CDR3 DNA reads TGTGCCAGCAGCCAAGGACAGGTTGGGTACTTC.

This clonotype was found many times. The chain links TRBV29-1 to TRBJ2-3; D perhaps matches TRBD1 (5 bases). CDR1 and CDR2 from the germline V gene are SQVTM and ANQGSEA. CDR3 length equals 14 residues. Trimming took 4 bases from V and 0 from J, leaving 11 bases between them. This CDR3 is CSVGRGLSTDTQYF. The CDR3 DNA is TGCAGCGTTGGAAGGGGCCTGAGCACAGATACGCAGTATTTT.

Only a few counts were recorded for this clonotype. The rearrangement links TRBV12-3 or TRBV12-4 to TRBJ1-5, with D perhaps TRBD1 (6 bases). The CDR3 is 15 residues long. V was clipped by 1 base and J by 9 bases, with 16 bases between them. CDR3 residues: CASSLEAGVEGPQHF. The CDR3 DNA follows: TGTGCCAGCAGTTTAGAGGCAGGGGTGGAAGGGCCCCAGCATTTT.

The chain combines TRBV5-5 with TRBJ1-2, with D hard to call. CDR1 is SGHKS and CDR2 is YYEKEE in the germline V gene (reference sequence). Trimming cost V 0 bases and J 13 bases, with 19 bases left between them. CDR3 length: 14 amino acids. The DNA of the CDR3 is TGTGCCAGCAGCTTGGGCGTTATGGCCATCAGCTGCACCTTC. Translating it yields CASSLGVMAISCTF.

This clonotype occurred many times. The chain uses TRBV3-1 and TRBJ1-1, with TRBD1 as a possible D gene (6 bases). Germline V gene data show CDR1 as LGHDT and CDR2 as YNNKEL (reference sequence). This CDR3 region has 13 residues. The V end was cut by 0 bases, the J end by 4 bases, with 6 bases between. DNA for the CDR3: TGTGCCAGCAGCCAAGAAGGGGGCACTGAAGCTTTCTTT. It encodes CASSQEGGTEAFF.

This clonotype has a handful of counts. This chain uses TRBV7-9 with TRBJ2-7; the D gene is possibly TRBD2 (5 bases). Trimming pared 1 base from V and 4 bases from J, leaving 17 bases between. There are 16 residues in the CDR3. Germline CDR1 SEHNR, CDR2 FQNEAQ (reference sequence). This CDR3 reads CASSLGPPAEGYEQYV. CDR3 coding DNA: TGTGCCAGCAGCTTAGGGCCCCCTGCTGAGGGTTACGAGCAGTACGTC.

There are a few counts of this clonotype. This sequence joins TRBV5-6 and TRBJ2-7; 7 nucleotides match TRBD1. The CDR3 consists of 14 residues. With V trimmed by 4 bases and J by 3 bases, 7 bases remained unmatched. Germline assignment: CDR1 SGHDT and CDR2 YYEEEE. This CDR3 is CASSTTGRSYEQYF. CDR3 in DNA: TGTGCCAGCAGCACGACAGGGCGAAGCTACGAGCAGTACTTC.

This clonotype has only a few counts. The V call is TRBV5-1, the J call TRBJ1-1; D ambiguous. Germline loops: CDR1 SGHRS, CDR2 YFSETQ. V lost 4 bases, J lost 8 bases, and 15 bases lay in between. CDR3 length: 13 amino acids. The CDR3, as DNA: TGCGCCAGCAGCCCCCTCGGCCGGCTCGAAGCTTTCTTT. This sequence encodes CASSPLGRLEAFF.

This clonotype was detected a few times. V gene TRBV18 combines with J gene TRBJ2-7; 7 bases line up with TRBD1. V lost 1 base, J lost 0 bases, and 3 bases stayed unmatched. CDR3 size: 15 residues. Germline CDR1 is KGHSH and CDR2 is LQKENI. CDR3 bases: TGTGCCAGCTCACCACGAAGGGACAGCTCCTACGAGCAGTACTTC. Its protein is CASSPRRDSSYEQYF.

This clonotype has at least ten counts. The V and J genes are TRBV7-3 and TRBJ2-2; 11 bases agree with TRBD2. The CDR3 runs to 16 residues. The J segment lost 0 bases and the V segment lost 5 bases, leaving 2 bases of the junction unmatched. The V gene's germline CDR1 is SGHTA and CDR2 FQGTGA. Here the CDR3 reads CASSLAGGPNTGELFF. CDR3 coding DNA: TGTGCCAGCAGCCTAGCGGGAGGACCGAACACCGGGGAGCTGTTTTTT.

In its sample, this clonotype was seen a few times. This chain joins TRBV6-4 and TRBJ2-7; 7 nucleotides match TRBD2. CDR1 and CDR2 (germline): MRHNA, SNTAGT. The CDR3 runs to 13 residues. Trimming at V came to 4 bases and at J to 4 bases, leaving 4 bases not matched to a gene. The CDR3 region has the DNA TGTGCCAGCAGTGGGGAGGGCGAGTACGAGCAGTACTTC. Protein sequence: CASSGEGEYEQYF.

This clonotype was counted ten times or more. This sequence joins TRBV10-3 and TRBJ2-6; D might be TRBD2 (6 bases). The CDR3 has 16 residues. Looked up from germline, CDR1 is ENHRY and CDR2 is SYGVKD. V shed 0 bases and J shed 2 bases, with 8 bases lying between them. CDR3 sequence reads: CAISESGGTGANVLTF. In DNA, the CDR3 is TGTGCCATCAGTGAGTCGGGGGGTACTGGGGCCAACGTCCTGACTTTC.

V usage is TRBV12-3 or TRBV12-4 and J usage is TRBJ2-7; unclear D gene. Trimming removed 0 bases from V and 2 bases from J, with 8 bases in between. This CDR3 is built from 14 residues. CDR3 DNA: TGTGCCAGCAGTTTAGCGCCGGAGACCTACGAGCAGTACGTC. This translates into CASSLAPETYEQYV.